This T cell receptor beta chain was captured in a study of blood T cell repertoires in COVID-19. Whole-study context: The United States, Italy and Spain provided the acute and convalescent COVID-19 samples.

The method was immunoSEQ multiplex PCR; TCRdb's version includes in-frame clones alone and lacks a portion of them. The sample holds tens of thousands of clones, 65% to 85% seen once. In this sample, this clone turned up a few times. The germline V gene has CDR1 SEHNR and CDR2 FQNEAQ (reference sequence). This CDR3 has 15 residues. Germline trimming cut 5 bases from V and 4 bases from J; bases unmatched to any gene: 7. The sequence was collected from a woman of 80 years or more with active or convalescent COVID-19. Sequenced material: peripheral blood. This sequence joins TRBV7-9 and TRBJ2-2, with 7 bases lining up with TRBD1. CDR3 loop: CASSPTGLSTGELFF. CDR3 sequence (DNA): TGTGCCAGCAGCCCGACAGGGTTAAGCACCGGGGAGCTGTTTTTT. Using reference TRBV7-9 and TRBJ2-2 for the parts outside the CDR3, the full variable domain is DTGVSQNPRHKITKRGQNVTFRCDPISEHNRLYWYRQTLGQGPEFLTYFQNEAQLEKSRLLSDRFSAERPKGSFSTLEIQRTEQGDSAMYLCASSPTGLSTGELFFGEGSRLTVL.